This record covers a single T cell receptor beta chain. As yet, its antigen is unknown. These data belong to a study of cytomegalovirus exposure and HLA in healthy donors. Whole-study results and caveats: Among TCR beta chains, those listed as cytomegalovirus-associated numbered roughly 150.

This CDR3 contains 14 residues. Germline V CDR1 and CDR2: LNHDA, SQIVND (reference sequence). Between the trimmed V and J ends, which lost 4 bases and 7 bases, there was a span of 17 bases. The PCR was carried out with 60 Vbeta primers and 13 Jbeta primers. Here immunoSEQ multiplex PCR was the method, and the copy in TCRdb shows in-frame clones only, minus some. The sample carries about 130,000 clones, around 80% recorded once. Input material: PBMCs. The sequence was collected from a woman aged 30 to 39 in good health and CMV-seronegative. This rearrangement joins TRBV19 to TRBJ2-7; D is unresolved. CDR3 sequence: CASSTRVAHGEQYF. Here the CDR3 DNA reads TGTGCCAGTAGTACCCGGGTGGCCCACGGGGAGCAGTACTTC.